The 18 T cell receptor beta chains reported below all come from one sample, sequenced in a study of blood T cell repertoires in COVID-19. Produced via immunoSEQ multiplex PCR; TCRdb's table is partial and in-frame only. Counted here are tens of thousands of clones, around 88% occurring once; the ten biggest clones make up 4.9%. Sequenced material: peripheral blood. The receptors shown here come from a woman in her 70s with active COVID-19.

This clone was observed a single time. The chain carries TRBV15 and TRBJ2-2; maybe TRBD1 (5 bases). CDR3 length equals 18 residues. Germline V gives CDR1 LNHNV, CDR2 YYDKDF (reference sequence). Trimming shortened V by 3 bases and J by 3 bases, and 20 bases separated the two germline ends. In DNA, the CDR3 is TGTGCCACCAGCAGTACAAGGGGTTCCGATCGGGACACCGGGGAGCTGTTTTTT. Its translation is CATSSTRGSDRDTGELFF.

The rearrangement joins TRBV3-1 (or the pseudogene TRBV3-2) to TRBJ2-4; weak D call: TRBD1 (6 bases). Trimming shortened V by 3 bases and J by 10 bases, and 10 bases separated the two germline ends. The CDR3 loop spans 12 amino acids. Looked up from germline, CDR1 is LGHDT and CDR2 is YNNKEL (reference sequence). The CDR3 here is CASSQDSGIQYF. The CDR3, as DNA: TGTGCCAGCAGCCAGGACAGTGGAATTCAGTACTTC.

The J gene is TRBJ2-7, the V gene TRBV6-1, with 10 bases lining up with TRBD2. The V segment lost 1 base and the J segment 1 base; nucleotides outside the gene matches: 1. This CDR3 is built from 15 residues. Germline V lookup: CDR1 MNHNS, CDR2 SASEGT. The CDR3 DNA is TGTGCCAGCAGTGAAGGACTAGCGGGTTCCTACGAGCAGTACTTC. It yields the protein CASSEGLAGSYEQYF.

This chain joins TRBV19 and TRBJ1-5; possible D gene TRBD1, 6 bases. The CDR3 sequence is 15 residues long. V was clipped by 5 bases and J by 4 bases, with 15 bases between them. The germline CDR1 and CDR2 sequences are LNHDA and SQIVND (reference sequence). Here the CDR3 reads CASSAPRQGNQPQHF. The CDR3 coding sequence is TGTGCCAGTAGTGCTCCTCGGCAGGGGAATCAGCCCCAGCATTTT.

This chain links TRBV7-8 with TRBJ1-2, with unresolved D. The CDR3 has 15 residues. V was clipped by 5 bases and J by 0 bases, with 13 bases between them. The germline V gene encodes CDR1 SGHVS and CDR2 FQNEAQ. CDR3 sequence reads: CASSDRRSANYGYTF. In nucleotides, the CDR3 is TGTGCCAGCAGCGACCGGCGGTCTGCTAACTATGGCTACACCTTC.

The chain is built from TRBV7-8 and TRBJ2-2; 9 nucleotides line up with TRBD2. V dropped 1 base and J dropped 0; count of bases not matched to a gene: 3. This CDR3 contains 17 residues. Germline V gene sequence: CDR1 SGHVS, CDR2 FQNEAQ. The CDR3 DNA is TGTGCCAGCAGCTTAGAAGTAGCGGGGGCGAACACCGGGGAGCTGTTTTTT. Its protein is CASSLEVAGANTGELFF.

This clone is a singleton in its sample. V gene TRBV11-2 combines with J gene TRBJ2-5, with D perhaps TRBD2 (6 bases). This CDR3 spans 14 amino acids. Germline CDR1 is SGHAT and CDR2 is FQNNGV. Trimming pared 2 bases from V and 5 bases from J, leaving 12 bases between. CDR3 residues: CASSLPSGGETQYF. For the CDR3, the DNA is TGTGCCAGCAGCTTACCCTCAGGAGGGGAGACCCAGTACTTC. The full variable domain, its missing parts supplied by reference TRBV11-2 and TRBJ2-5, is EAGVAQSPRYKIIEKRQSVAFWCNPISGHATLYWYQQILGQGPKLLIQFQNNGVVDDSQLPKDRFSAERLKGVDSTLKIQPAKLEDSAVYLCASSLPSGGETQYFGPGTRLLVL.

This clone was picked up a small number of times. The chain uses TRBV6-1 and TRBJ2-7, with unresolved D. Between the trimmed V and J ends, which lost 0 bases and 3 bases, there was a span of 9 bases. Germline V lookup: CDR1 MNHNS, CDR2 SASEGT. This CDR3 has 14 residues. CDR3 nucleotide sequence: TGTGCCAGCAGTGAAGCGAATACACGCTACGAGCAGTACTTC. This gives the protein CASSEANTRYEQYF.

The chain has TRBV12-5 and TRBJ2-3; D gene uncertain. CDR3 length: 13 residues. Trimming left V 7 bases short and J 0 bases short, with 8 bases between. CDR1 LGHNT and CDR2 FRNRAP come from the germline V gene. The CDR3 DNA is TGTGCTAGTGCCATCGGGAGCACAGATACGCAGTATTTT. Its protein is CASAIGSTDTQYF.

This clone occurred a few times. The V call is TRBV14, the J call TRBJ1-2, with D hard to call. Germline values: CDR1 SGHDN, CDR2 FVKESK. Trimming pared 0 bases from V and 0 bases from J, leaving 17 bases between. There are 18 residues in the CDR3. The CDR3 sequence: CASSQDGIRVGANYGYTF. CDR3 nucleotide sequence: TGTGCCAGCAGCCAAGATGGTATAAGAGTAGGAGCTAACTATGGCTACACCTTC.

This clone came up once. The V call is TRBV7-9, the J call TRBJ2-1; D unresolved. Trimming took off 6 bases at V and 9 bases at J, with 15 bases between the two ends. The CDR3 consists of 13 residues. Germline V CDR1 and CDR2: SEHNR, FQNEAQ (reference sequence). As DNA, the CDR3 is TGTGCCAGCAGTCTACCAGGCAGTTCTGAGCAGTTCTTC. It encodes CASSLPGSSEQFF. Filled out from reference TRBV7-9 and TRBJ2-1, the complete variable domain reads DTGVSQNPRHKITKRGQNVTFRCDPISEHNRLYWYRQTLGQGPEFLTYFQNEAQLEKSRLLSDRFSAERPKGSFSTLEIQRTEQGDSAMYLCASSLPGSSEQFFGPGTRLTVL.

Comments on this clone: The junction does not match germline at one end; this may be a read error. The rearrangement links TRBV7-3 to TRBJ2-3, with D maybe TRBD2 (6 bases). Looked up from germline, CDR1 is SGHTA and CDR2 is FQGTGA. The CDR3 covers 14 residues. The CDR3 coding sequence is TGTGCCAGCAGCTTAGCGGGGATCACAGATATGCAGTATTTT. Encoded protein: CASSLAGITDMQYF.

V usage is TRBV2 and J usage is TRBJ2-2; D perhaps matches TRBD2 (5 bases). Germline lookup yields CDR1 SNHLY and CDR2 FYNNEI. V was shortened by 7 bases and J by 5 bases, with 17 bases between the two germline ends. This CDR3 has 15 amino acids. The CDR3: CASIERLFQTGELFF. The CDR3 DNA follows: TGTGCCAGCATAGAGCGGCTGTTCCAAACCGGGGAGCTGTTTTTT. Supplemented by reference TRBV2 and TRBJ2-2, the full variable domain reads EPEVTQTPSHQVTQMGQEVILRCVPISNHLYFYWYRQILGQKVEFLVSFYNNEISEKSEIFDDQFSVERPDGSNFTLKIRSTKLEDSAMYFCASIERLFQTGELFFGEGSRLTVL.

The chain uses TRBV4-3 and TRBJ2-7, with D possibly being TRBD1 (5 bases). The CDR3 length is 15 residues. Trimming shortened V by 0 bases and J by 4 bases, and 13 bases separated the two germline ends. Germline V gene sequence: CDR1 LGHNA, CDR2 YSLEER. The CDR3 bases are TGCGCCAGCAGCCAAGAAGCAGGGCGCTCGTACGAGCAGTACTTC. Its protein is CASSQEAGRSYEQYF.

The chain links TRBV19 to TRBJ2-1, with 13 bases that match TRBD2. The J segment lost 4 bases and the V segment lost 5 bases, leaving 5 bases of the junction unmatched. CDR3 length: 16 residues. Germline V gene sequence: CDR1 LNHDA, CDR2 SQIVND (reference sequence). The CDR3 loop is CASSVGLAGEYNEQFF. The CDR3 coding sequence is TGTGCCAGTAGTGTCGGACTAGCGGGGGAGTACAATGAGCAGTTCTTC.

The chain couples TRBV15 to TRBJ2-3; D is possibly TRBD2 (7 bases). Germline V gene sequence: CDR1 LNHNV, CDR2 YYDKDF (reference sequence). The length of the CDR3 is 15 residues. With 0 bases removed from V and 6 bases from J, the gap between germline ends came to 13 bases. The CDR3 nucleotides read TGTGCCACCAGCAGAGATTTCGCGGGGGCGGATACGCAGTATTTT. Translated: CATSRDFAGADTQYF. The complete variable domain, with remaining parts taken from reference TRBV15 and TRBJ2-3, reads DAMVIQNPRYQVTQFGKPVTLSCSQTLNHNVMYWYQQKSSQAPKLLFHYYDKDFNNEADTPDNFQSRRPNTSFCFLDIRSPGLGDTAMYLCATSRDFAGADTQYFGPGTRLTVL.

The chain carries TRBV6-4 and TRBJ2-3; D gene ambiguous. Per the germline V gene, CDR1 is MRHNA and CDR2 is SNTAGT. This CDR3 is 16 amino acids long. V was clipped by 6 bases and J by 5 bases, with 21 bases between them. Here the CDR3 reads CASSEALVSGRDTQYF. The CDR3 DNA follows: TGTGCCAGCAGCGAAGCCCTTGTTTCGGGTAGAGATACGCAGTATTTT.

This chain uses TRBV24-1 with TRBJ2-1; 7 nucleotides align to TRBD1. Germline CDR1 KGHDR, CDR2 SFDVKD. The V segment lost 3 bases and the J segment 2 bases; nucleotides outside the gene matches: 3. The CDR3 runs 15 residues. The CDR3 protein is CATSDHTGAYNEQFF. The CDR3 coding sequence is TGTGCCACCAGTGATCATACAGGGGCCTACAATGAGCAGTTCTTC.